Shown below are 20 T cell receptor beta chains from a single sample sequenced in a study of PD-L1 blockade in urothelial cancer. Time point reported: peripheral blood 6 weeks after treatment start. Measured with immunoSEQ multiplex PCR; TCRdb has only the in-frame clones, and not every one. The repertoire holds approximately 40,000 clones, with less than 90% as singletons. The specimen was PBMCs, collected around atezolizumab (anti-PD-L1) treatment. The origin of the receptors is a man in his fifties or sixties with urothelial cancer.

The V gene is TRBV4-1, the J gene TRBJ2-7; 7 positions match TRBD1. The CDR3 is 15 amino acids. The junction had 8 bases not matched to a gene; V was cut back by 4 bases and J by 2 bases. Looked up from germline, CDR1 is MGHRA and CDR2 is YSYEKL. DNA of the CDR3: TGCGCCAGCAGCCCCGGGCAGGGGGTGACCTACGAGCAGTACTTC. Amino acids: CASSPGQGVTYEQYF.

This clone was counted between two and nine times. V usage is TRBV10-3 and J usage is TRBJ2-7; D is perhaps TRBD2 (5 bases). The CDR3 runs to 12 residues. The V end lost 8 bases, the J end lost 4 bases, and 12 bases lay between the germline ends. Germline assignment: CDR1 ENHRY and CDR2 SYGVKD. The CDR3 loop reads CAIRGGDYEQYF. CDR3 DNA sequence: TGTGCCATCCGGGGTGGGGATTACGAGCAGTACTTC.

The gene calls are TRBV9 and TRBJ2-3; D possibly corresponds to TRBD1 (6 bases). This CDR3 contains 15 residues. V lost 4 bases and J 0 bases, leaving 12 bases between the germline ends. Germline-derived CDR1 and CDR2 are SGDLS and YYNGEE. The CDR3, as DNA: TGTGCCAGCAGCCTAGGGACATCTAGCACAGATACGCAGTATTTT. It codes for CASSLGTSSTDTQYF.

The rearrangement uses TRBV4-2 and TRBJ1-1; 7 positions agree with TRBD1. Germline V gene lookup returns CDR1 LGHNA and CDR2 YNFKEQ. V was clipped by 4 bases and J by 1 base; unmatched bases: 3. The CDR3 length is 14 residues. CDR3 in DNA: TGTGCCAGCAGCCTGACAGGGCGGAACACTGAAGCTTTCTTT. This codes for CASSLTGRNTEAFF.

This rearrangement joins TRBV30 to TRBJ2-2, with 7 bases identical to TRBD2. The CDR3 is 12 amino acids. Germline V lookup: CDR1 GTSNPN, CDR2 SVGIG (reference sequence). After removal of 8 bases from V and 8 bases from J, the junction contained 8 bases not matched to a gene. Here the CDR3 reads CAHKGGGGELFF. The CDR3 coding sequence is TGTGCCCACAAGGGCGGGGGAGGGGAGCTGTTTTTT. The full variable domain, rest sourced from reference TRBV30 and TRBJ2-2, is SQTIHQWPATLVQPVGSPLSLECTVEGTSNPNLYWYRQAAGRGLQLLFYSVGIGQISSEVPQNLSASRPQDRQFILSSKKLLLSDSGFYLCAHKGGGGELFFGEGSRLTVL.

This rearrangement joins TRBV19 to TRBJ1-2; 10 bases match TRBD1. The CDR3 sequence is 17 residues long. Trimming at V came to 6 bases and at J to 0 bases, leaving 10 bases not matched to a gene. Germline V gene lookup returns CDR1 LNHDA and CDR2 SQIVND (reference sequence). The CDR3 sequence is CASRTGTGAQANYGYTF. The CDR3 nucleotides read TGTGCCAGTAGGACCGGGACAGGGGCGCAAGCTAACTATGGCTACACCTTC.

This chain links TRBV6-1 with TRBJ1-1; possibly TRBD1 for D (6 bases). V was shortened by 5 bases and J by 1 base, with 8 bases between the two germline ends. CDR3 length: 13 residues. In germline, CDR1 is MNHNS, CDR2 SASEGT. As DNA, the CDR3 is TGTGCCAGCAGTATACAGGGGAACACTGAAGCTTTCTTT. Protein product: CASSIQGNTEAFF.

The J gene is TRBJ2-5, the V gene TRBV20-1; D is undetermined. This CDR3 has 11 amino acids. V lost 7 bases and J 2 bases, leaving 8 bases between the germline ends. The germline gives CDR1 DFQATT, CDR2 SNEGSKA (reference sequence). The CDR3 DNA is TGCAGTGTGCTAACTCAAGAGACCCAGTACTTC. It specifies CSVLTQETQYF.

The chain uses TRBV7-3 and TRBJ2-1; maybe TRBD1 (5 bases). Between the trimmed V and J ends, which lost 1 base and 8 bases, there was a span of 9 bases. The CDR3 has 13 residues. The germline gives CDR1 SGHTA, CDR2 FQGTGA. This CDR3 reads CASSLMGLDEQFF. The CDR3, as DNA: TGTGCCAGCAGCTTAATGGGGCTCGATGAGCAGTTCTTC.

The V call is TRBV23-1, the J call TRBJ1-4; D is perhaps TRBD1 (6 bases). TRBV23-1 belongs to the ORF category, with a function that is uncertain. Trimming removed 6 bases at V and 5 bases at J, with 13 bases between. This CDR3 region has 14 residues. CDR3 residues: CASRTGTRNEKLFF. The CDR3, as DNA: TGCGCCAGCAGAACCGGGACAAGGAATGAAAAACTGTTTTTT.

The J gene is TRBJ1-1, the V gene TRBV10-2; no definite D call. Trimming cost V 2 bases and J 4 bases, with 8 bases left between them. The CDR3 extends over 13 amino acids. From germline, CDR1 is WSHSY and CDR2 SAAADI. CDR3 in amino acids: CASSEVGSTEAFF. CDR3 sequence (DNA): TGCGCCAGCAGTGAGGTAGGGAGCACTGAAGCTTTCTTT.

The gene calls are TRBV10-3 and TRBJ2-1; 9 nucleotides match TRBD1. J lost 7 bases, V lost 11 bases, and 9 bases had no gene match. Germline CDR1 ENHRY, CDR2 SYGVKD. This CDR3 comprises 13 residues. This CDR3 is CASSDRGRNEQFF. CDR3 DNA sequence: TGTGCCTCCTCGGACAGGGGCAGGAATGAGCAGTTCTTC.

The rearrangement uses TRBV10-3 and TRBJ2-7; possible D gene TRBD2, 5 bases. This CDR3 region has 13 residues. V was trimmed by 7 bases and J by 0 bases, leaving 10 bases between them. Per germline, CDR1 ENHRY and CDR2 SYGVKD. The CDR3 here is CAITGGLSYEQYF. The DNA of the CDR3 is TGTGCCATCACGGGCGGACTCTCCTACGAGCAGTACTTC.

This chain's CDR3 is CASSESVGTGRNQPQHF. CDR3 bases: TGTGCCAGCAGTGAATCTGTAGGGACAGGGAGGAATCAGCCCCAGCATTTT. V is TRBV2 and J is TRBJ1-5, with 9 bases that match TRBD1. V shed 2 bases, J shed 4 bases, and the junction held 9 bases outside the gene matches. Germline loops: CDR1 SNHLY, CDR2 FYNNEI. The CDR3 has 17 residues. The variable domain in full, with the rest retrieved from reference TRBV2 and TRBJ1-5, is EPEVTQTPSHQVTQMGQEVILRCVPISNHLYFYWYRQILGQKVEFLVSFYNNEISEKSEIFDDQFSVERPDGSNFTLKIRSTKLEDSAMYFCASSESVGTGRNQPQHFGDGTRLSIL.

The V gene is TRBV7-2, the J gene TRBJ1-4; the D is unclear. V dropped 3 bases and J dropped 7 bases, with 15 bases sitting between them. Germline lookup yields CDR1 SGHTA and CDR2 FQGNSA. This CDR3 spans 15 amino acids. Here the CDR3 DNA reads TGTGCCAGCAGCTTCACGGGTGGCTTTGCTGAAAAACTGTTTTTT. Translation: CASSFTGGFAEKLFF.

V usage is TRBV19 and J usage is TRBJ2-7; tentatively, D is TRBD2 (5 bases). This CDR3 region has 14 residues. Trimming removed 1 base from V and 0 bases from J, with 7 bases in between. CDR1 and CDR2 (germline): LNHDA, SQIVND (reference sequence). CDR3 amino acids: CASSIAGYSYEQYF. The DNA for the CDR3 is TGTGCCAGTAGTATAGCGGGATACTCCTACGAGCAGTACTTC.

The chain carries TRBV15 and TRBJ1-5; 7 nucleotides match TRBD1. CDR1 and CDR2 from the germline V gene are LNHNV and YYDKDF (reference sequence). The CDR3 has 15 amino acids. The junction had 2 bases not matched to a gene; V was cut back by 3 bases and J by 0 bases. For the CDR3, the DNA is TGTGCCACCAGCAGTGAGGGGGCTAGCAATCAGCCCCAGCATTTT. It codes for CATSSEGASNQPQHF. Looking up the rest from reference TRBV15 and TRBJ1-5 gives the full variable domain: DAMVIQNPRYQVTQFGKPVTLSCSQTLNHNVMYWYQQKSSQAPKLLFHYYDKDFNNEADTPDNFQSRRPNTSFCFLDIRSPGLGDTAMYLCATSSEGASNQPQHFGDGTRLSIL.

This clone was seen just once. The chain joins TRBV27 to TRBJ1-5, with D possibly TRBD1 on 6 matching bases. Germline assignment: CDR1 MNHEY and CDR2 SMNVEV (reference sequence). This CDR3 is 16 amino acids long. Trimming took off 3 bases at V and 0 bases at J, with 12 bases between the two ends. The CDR3 loop reads CASSFITGFSNQPQHF. CDR3 bases: TGTGCCAGCAGTTTCATCACAGGGTTTAGCAATCAGCCCCAGCATTTT.

The chain employs TRBV5-1 and TRBJ1-5; 8 bases align to TRBD1. The CDR3 consists of 15 residues. CDR1 and CDR2 (germline): SGHRS, YFSETQ. The V gene end was trimmed by 4 bases and the J gene end by 6 bases; junction bases not matched to a gene: 9. The DNA of the CDR3 is TGCGCCAGCAGCCCTGGCAGGGGGCGAAGTCAGCCCCAGCATTTT. It codes for CASSPGRGRSQPQHF.

The chain combines TRBV4-3 with TRBJ1-2; no firm D call. CDR1 and CDR2 (germline): LGHNA, YSLEER. The V end lost 0 bases, the J end lost 4 bases, and 6 bases lay between the germline ends. This CDR3 comprises 13 residues. CDR3 in amino acids: CASSQEAGYGYTF. In nucleotides, the CDR3 is TGCGCCAGCAGCCAAGAGGCGGGCTATGGCTACACCTTC.